A single sample gave rise to the 8 T cell receptor beta chains below, sequenced in a study of STAT5B mutations in CD4+ large granular lymphocyte leukemia. Generated by immunoSEQ multiplex PCR, the TCRdb table keeps only in-frame clones and is missing some. The sample consists of 7,600 or so clones, over 60% of them appearing once. The specimen sequenced was PBMCs. These receptors all come from an older woman with CD4+ T-cell large granular lymphocyte leukemia.

This rearrangement joins TRBV7-6 to TRBJ1-3, with TRBD1 matching over 8 bases. V dropped 1 base and J dropped 7; count of bases not matched to a gene: 9. Germline lookup yields CDR1 SGHVS and CDR2 FNYEAQ. The CDR3 is made up of 16 amino acids. The CDR3 coding sequence is TGTGCCAGCAGCTTAGGTGGGACAGGTCTACGGAACACCATATATTTT. Translated: CASSLGGTGLRNTIYF.

This chain joins TRBV30 and TRBJ1-5; D might be TRBD1 (5 bases). In germline, CDR1 is GTSNPN, CDR2 SVGIG (reference sequence). Trimming left V 7 bases short and J 1 base short, with 11 bases between. There are 13 residues in the CDR3. As DNA, the CDR3 is TGTGCCTCTTCCGGGGACAGCAATCAGCCCCAGCATTTT. Amino acid sequence: CASSGDSNQPQHF.

The V gene is TRBV12-5, the J gene TRBJ1-5; TRBD1 might be the D (6 bases). This CDR3 contains 14 residues. Trimming pared 7 bases from V and 7 bases from J, leaving 17 bases between. Germline V gene data show CDR1 as LGHNT and CDR2 as FRNRAP. CDR3 coding DNA: TGTGCTAGTGCAAGAGGGGGGGCTGAGCAGCCCCAGCATTTT. Translated, it gives CASARGGAEQPQHF.

The chain has TRBV7-8 and TRBJ1-2; the match to TRBD1 covers 8 bases. The trim removed 5 bases at V and 8 bases at J, leaving 1 base unmatched. Per germline, CDR1 SGHVS and CDR2 FQNEAQ. The CDR3 spans 11 residues. CDR3 bases: TGTGCCAGCAGCACAGGGGGGGGCTACACCTTC. Amino acid sequence: CASSTGGGYTF.

The sample holds one count of this clone. V usage is TRBV7-2 and J usage is TRBJ1-4; D is ambiguous. This CDR3 region has 15 residues. CDR1 is SGHTA, CDR2 FQGNSA, per germline. Trimming cost V 4 bases and J 0 bases, with 9 bases left between them. The CDR3 is CASSSVAATNEKLFF. The CDR3 DNA follows: TGTGCCAGCAGCTCGGTAGCCGCAACTAATGAAAAACTGTTTTTT. Variable domain in full (rest from reference TRBV7-2 and TRBJ1-4): GAGVSQSPSNKVTEKGKDVELRCDPISGHTALYWYRQSLGQGLEFLIYFQGNSAPDKSGLPSDRFSAERTGGSVSTLTIQRTQQEDSAVYLCASSSVAATNEKLFFGSGTQLSVL.

The chain has TRBV6-5 and TRBJ1-5, with TRBD1 matching 7 bases. The germline V gene encodes CDR1 MNHEY and CDR2 SVGAGI. V gave up 6 bases and J gave up 7 bases; unmatched junction bases: 12. The CDR3 has 15 residues. The CDR3 loop reads CASSSRTGLGQPQHF. CDR3 coding DNA: TGTGCCAGCAGCTCTCGGACAGGCTTGGGACAGCCCCAGCATTTT.

This clone was observed a few times. The chain uses TRBV21-1 and TRBJ2-1; the DNA was not compared with TRBD2, the D call given in the table. TRBV21-1 has pseudogene status. The CDR3 has 17 amino acids. DNA for the CDR3: TGTGCCAGCAGCGCCCGGCGACTAGCGAACTTCGGCAATGAGCAGTTCTTC. Its protein is CASSARRLANFGNEQFF.

This clone came up a few times. V usage is TRBV11-2 and J usage is TRBJ1-2; D call uncertain. The CDR3 totals 16 residues. Germline CDR1 reads SGHAT; CDR2 reads FQNNGV. Trimming cost V 5 bases and J 4 bases, with 20 bases left between them. CDR3 region: CASSGPASRKTYGYTF. The CDR3 DNA sequence: TGTGCCAGCAGCGGCCCTGCAAGCAGAAAGACCTATGGCTACACCTTC.